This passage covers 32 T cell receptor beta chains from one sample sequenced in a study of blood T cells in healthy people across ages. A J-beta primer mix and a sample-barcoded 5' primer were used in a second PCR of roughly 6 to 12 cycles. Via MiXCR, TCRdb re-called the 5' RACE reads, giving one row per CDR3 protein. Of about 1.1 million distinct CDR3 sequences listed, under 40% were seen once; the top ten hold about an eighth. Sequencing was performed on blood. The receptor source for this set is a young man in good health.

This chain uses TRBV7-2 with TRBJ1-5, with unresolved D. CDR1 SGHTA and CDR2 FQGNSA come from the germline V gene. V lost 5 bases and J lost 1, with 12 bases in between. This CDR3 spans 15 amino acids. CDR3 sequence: CASSGSDGSNQPQHF. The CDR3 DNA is TGTGCCAGCAGCGGATCGGACGGGAGCAATCAGCCCCAGCATTTT. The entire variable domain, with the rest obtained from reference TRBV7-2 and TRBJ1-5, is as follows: GAGVSQSPSNKVTEKGKDVELRCDPISGHTALYWYRQSLGQGLEFLIYFQGNSAPDKSGLPSDRFSAERTGGSVSTLTIQRTQQEDSAVYLCASSGSDGSNQPQHFGDGTRLSIL.

In DNA form, the CDR3 reads TGTGCCAGCAGCTCCCGATTGGGCGGTTCGACTGAAGCTTTCTTT. Its translation: CASSSRLGGSTEAFF. The rearrangement uses TRBV7-9 and TRBJ1-1; the D is unclear. Per the germline V gene, CDR1 is SEHNR and CDR2 is FQNEAQ (reference sequence). The CDR3 is 15 residues long. The V gene lost 4 bases and the J gene lost 5 bases, with 17 bases spanning the gap.

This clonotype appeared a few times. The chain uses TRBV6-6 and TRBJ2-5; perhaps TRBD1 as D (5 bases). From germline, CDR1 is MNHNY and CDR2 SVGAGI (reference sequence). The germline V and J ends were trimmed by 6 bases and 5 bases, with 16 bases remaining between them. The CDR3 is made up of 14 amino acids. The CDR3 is CASSPNDSPETQYF. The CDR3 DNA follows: TGTGCCAGCAGCCCCAATGACAGTCCCGAGACCCAGTACTTC.

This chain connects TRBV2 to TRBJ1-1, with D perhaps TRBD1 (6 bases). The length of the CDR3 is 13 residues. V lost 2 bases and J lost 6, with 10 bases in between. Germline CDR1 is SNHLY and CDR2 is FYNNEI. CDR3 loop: CASSELRGAEAFF. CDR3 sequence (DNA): TGTGCCAGCAGTGAACTCAGGGGCGCTGAAGCTTTCTTT.

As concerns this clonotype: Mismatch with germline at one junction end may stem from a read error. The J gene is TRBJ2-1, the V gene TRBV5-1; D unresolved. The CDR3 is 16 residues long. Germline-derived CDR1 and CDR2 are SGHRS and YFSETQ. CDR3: CASSLGSDPSYNGQFF. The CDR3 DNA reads TGCGCCAGCAGCTTGGGCTCCGACCCCTCCTACAATGGGCAGTTCTTC. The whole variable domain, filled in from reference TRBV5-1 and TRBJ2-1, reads KAGVTQTPRYLIKTRGQQVTLSCSPISGHRSVSWYQQTPGQGLQFLFEYFSETQRNKGNFPGRFSGRQFSNSRSEMNVSTLELGDSALYLCASSLGSDPSYNGQFFGPGTRLTVL.

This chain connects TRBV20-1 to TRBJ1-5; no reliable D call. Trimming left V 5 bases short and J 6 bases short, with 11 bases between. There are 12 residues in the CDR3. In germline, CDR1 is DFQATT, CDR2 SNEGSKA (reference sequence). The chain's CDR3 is CSASTAIQPQHF. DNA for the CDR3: TGCAGTGCTTCCACAGCAATTCAGCCCCAGCATTTT.

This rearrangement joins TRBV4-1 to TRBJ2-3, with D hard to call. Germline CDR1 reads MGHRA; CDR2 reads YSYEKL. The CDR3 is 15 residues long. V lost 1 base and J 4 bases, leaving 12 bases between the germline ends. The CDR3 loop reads CASSQAPALSDTQYF. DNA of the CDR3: TGCGCCAGCAGCCAAGCCCCGGCTCTTTCAGATACGCAGTATTTT.

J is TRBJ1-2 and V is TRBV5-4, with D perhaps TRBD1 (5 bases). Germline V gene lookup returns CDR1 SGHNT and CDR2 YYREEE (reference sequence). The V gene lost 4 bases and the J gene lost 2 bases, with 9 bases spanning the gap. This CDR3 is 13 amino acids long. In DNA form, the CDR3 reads TGTGCCAGCAGCACAGCAGGGAACTATGGCTACACCTTC. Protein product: CASSTAGNYGYTF.

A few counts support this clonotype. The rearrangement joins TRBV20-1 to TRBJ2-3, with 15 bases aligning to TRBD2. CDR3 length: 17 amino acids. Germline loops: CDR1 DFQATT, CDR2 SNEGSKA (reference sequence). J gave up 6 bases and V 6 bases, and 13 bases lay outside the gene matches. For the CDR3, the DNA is TGCAGTGCCGATCATGGGACTAGCGGGAGGCCTGGGGATACGCAGTATTTT. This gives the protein CSADHGTSGRPGDTQYF.

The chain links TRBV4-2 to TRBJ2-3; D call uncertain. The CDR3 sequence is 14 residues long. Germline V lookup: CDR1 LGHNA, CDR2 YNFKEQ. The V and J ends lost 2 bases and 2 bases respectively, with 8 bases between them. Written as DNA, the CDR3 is TGTGCCAGCAGCCAAAATGGCGACACAGATACGCAGTATTTT. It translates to CASSQNGDTDTQYF.

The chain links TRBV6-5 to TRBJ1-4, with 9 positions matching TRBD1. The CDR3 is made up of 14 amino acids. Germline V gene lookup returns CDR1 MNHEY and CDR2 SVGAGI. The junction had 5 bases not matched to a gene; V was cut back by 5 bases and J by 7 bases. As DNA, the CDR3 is TGTGCCAGCAGTCTCACAGGGGGCACTGAAAAACTGTTTTTT. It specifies CASSLTGGTEKLFF.

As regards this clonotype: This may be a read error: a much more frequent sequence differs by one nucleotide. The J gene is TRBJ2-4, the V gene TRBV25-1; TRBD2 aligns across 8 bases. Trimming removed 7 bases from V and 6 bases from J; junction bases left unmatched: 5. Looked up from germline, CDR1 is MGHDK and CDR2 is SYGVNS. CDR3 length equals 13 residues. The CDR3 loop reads CASNLAGGNIQYF. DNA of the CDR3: TGTGCCAGCAACTTGGCGGGGGGAAACATTCAGTACTTC.

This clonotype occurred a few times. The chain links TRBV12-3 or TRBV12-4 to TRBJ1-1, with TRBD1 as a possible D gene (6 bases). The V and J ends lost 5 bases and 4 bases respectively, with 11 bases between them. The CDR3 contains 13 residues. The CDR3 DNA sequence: TGTGCCAGCAGTATGAACAGGGCCACTGAAGCTTTCTTT. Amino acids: CASSMNRATEAFF.

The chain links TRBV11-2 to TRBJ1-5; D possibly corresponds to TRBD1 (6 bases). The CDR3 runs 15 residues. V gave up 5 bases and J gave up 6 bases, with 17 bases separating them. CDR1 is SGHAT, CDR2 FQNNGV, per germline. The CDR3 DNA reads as TGTGCCAGCAGCCTAGGGGGGCTTTTAGGTCAGCCCCAGCATTTT. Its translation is CASSLGGLLGQPQHF. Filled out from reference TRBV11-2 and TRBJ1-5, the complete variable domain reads EAGVAQSPRYKIIEKRQSVAFWCNPISGHATLYWYQQILGQGPKLLIQFQNNGVVDDSQLPKDRFSAERLKGVDSTLKIQPAKLEDSAVYLCASSLGGLLGQPQHFGDGTRLSIL.

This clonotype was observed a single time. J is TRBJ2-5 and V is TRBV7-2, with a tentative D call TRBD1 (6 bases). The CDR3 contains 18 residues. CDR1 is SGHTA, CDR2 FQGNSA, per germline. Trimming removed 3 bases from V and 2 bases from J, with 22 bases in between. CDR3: CASSFFTRQGRIQETQYF. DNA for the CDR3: TGTGCCAGCAGCTTTTTCACCCGGCAGGGGCGGATTCAAGAGACCCAGTACTTC.

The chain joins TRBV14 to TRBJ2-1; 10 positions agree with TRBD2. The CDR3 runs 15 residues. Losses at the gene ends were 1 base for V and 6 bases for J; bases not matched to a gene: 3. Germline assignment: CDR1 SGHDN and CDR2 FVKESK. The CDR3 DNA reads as TGTGCCAGCAGCCAAGGACTAGCGGGCTTCAATGAGCAGTTCTTC. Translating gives CASSQGLAGFNEQFF.

The CDR3 here is CASSPGLSADTQYF. For the CDR3, the DNA is TGTGCCAGCAGCCCAGGACTCTCTGCAGATACGCAGTATTTT. The rearrangement uses TRBV7-9 and TRBJ2-3; maybe TRBD2 (5 bases). Trimming took off 5 bases at V and 4 bases at J, with 13 bases between the two ends. The CDR3 has 14 amino acids. Germline CDR1 reads SEHNR; CDR2 reads FQNEAQ (reference sequence). The full variable domain, in which reference TRBV7-9 and TRBJ2-3 provide the parts outside the CDR3, is DTGVSQNPRHKITKRGQNVTFRCDPISEHNRLYWYRQTLGQGPEFLTYFQNEAQLEKSRLLSDRFSAERPKGSFSTLEIQRTEQGDSAMYLCASSPGLSADTQYFGPGTRLTVL.

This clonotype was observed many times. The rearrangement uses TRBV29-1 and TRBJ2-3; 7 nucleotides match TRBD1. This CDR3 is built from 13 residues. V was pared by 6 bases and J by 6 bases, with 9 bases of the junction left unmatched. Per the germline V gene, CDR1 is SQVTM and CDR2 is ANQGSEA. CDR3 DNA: TGCAGCGTAGGGGACAGTTACCTCGATACGCAGTATTTT. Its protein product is CSVGDSYLDTQYF.

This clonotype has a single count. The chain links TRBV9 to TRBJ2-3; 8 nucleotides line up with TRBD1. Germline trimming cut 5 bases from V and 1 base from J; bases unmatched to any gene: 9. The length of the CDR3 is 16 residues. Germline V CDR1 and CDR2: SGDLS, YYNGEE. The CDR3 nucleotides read TGTGCCAGCAGACATGAGACAGGGGAGGGCACAGATACGCAGTATTTT. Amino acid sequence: CASRHETGEGTDTQYF.

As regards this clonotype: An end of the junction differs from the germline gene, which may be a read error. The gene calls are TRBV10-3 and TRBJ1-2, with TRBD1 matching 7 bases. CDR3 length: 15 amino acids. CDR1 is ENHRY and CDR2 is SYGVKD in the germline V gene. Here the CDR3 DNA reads TGTGCCATCAGGATCTTAGGACAGGACTTCTATGCCTACACCTTC. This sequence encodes CAIRILGQDFYAYTF.

The CDR3 DNA reads TGCAGCGGAGGGGACGAAGAGACCCAGTACTTC. It codes for CSGGDEETQYF. V usage is TRBV29-1 and J usage is TRBJ2-5, with D possibly being TRBD1 or TRBD2 (5 bases each). The CDR3 runs to 11 residues. Germline loops: CDR1 SQVTM, CDR2 ANQGSEA. V shed 7 bases and J shed 3 bases, with 9 bases lying between them. The full variable domain, its missing parts supplied by reference TRBV29-1 and TRBJ2-5, is SAVISQKPSRDICQRGTSLTIQCQVDSQVTMMFWYRQQPGQSLTLIATANQGSEATYESGFVIDKFPISRPNLTFSTLTVSNMSPEDSSIYLCSGGDEETQYFGPGTRLLVL.

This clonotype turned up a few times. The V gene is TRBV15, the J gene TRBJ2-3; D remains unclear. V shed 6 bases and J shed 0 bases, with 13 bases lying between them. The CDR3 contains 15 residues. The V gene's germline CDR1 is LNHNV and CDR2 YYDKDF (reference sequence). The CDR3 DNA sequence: TGTGCCACCAGTGATTCGGACGGAAGCACAGATACGCAGTATTTT. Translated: CATSDSDGSTDTQYF.

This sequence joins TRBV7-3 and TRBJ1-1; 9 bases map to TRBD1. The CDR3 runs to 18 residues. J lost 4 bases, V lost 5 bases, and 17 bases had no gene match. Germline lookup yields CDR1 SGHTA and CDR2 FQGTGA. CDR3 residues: CASSPNRDRAKFGTEAFF. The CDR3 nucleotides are TGTGCCAGCAGCCCGAACCGGGACAGGGCTAAATTCGGCACTGAAGCTTTCTTT.

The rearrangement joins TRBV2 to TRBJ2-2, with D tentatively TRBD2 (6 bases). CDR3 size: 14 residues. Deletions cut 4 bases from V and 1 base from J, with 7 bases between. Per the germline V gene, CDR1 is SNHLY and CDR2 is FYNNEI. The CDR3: CASSGEVNTGELFF. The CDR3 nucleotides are TGTGCCAGCAGTGGGGAGGTGAACACCGGGGAGCTGTTTTTT.

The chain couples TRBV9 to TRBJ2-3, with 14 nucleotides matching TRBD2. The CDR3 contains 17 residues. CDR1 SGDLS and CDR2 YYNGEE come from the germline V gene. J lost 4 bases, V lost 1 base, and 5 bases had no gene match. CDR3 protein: CASSVRTSGGPPDTQYF. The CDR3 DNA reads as TGTGCCAGCAGCGTAAGGACTAGCGGGGGGCCACCAGATACGCAGTATTTT. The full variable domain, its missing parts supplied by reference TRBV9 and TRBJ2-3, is DSGVTQTPKHLITATGQRVTLRCSPRSGDLSVYWYQQSLDQGLQFLIQYYNGEERAKGNILERFSAQQFPDLHSELNLSSLELGDSALYFCASSVRTSGGPPDTQYFGPGTRLTVL.

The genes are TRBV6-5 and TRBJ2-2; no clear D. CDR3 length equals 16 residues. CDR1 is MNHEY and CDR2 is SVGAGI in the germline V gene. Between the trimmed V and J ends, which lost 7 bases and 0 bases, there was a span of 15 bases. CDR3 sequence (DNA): TGTGCCAGCACCAGAATGGGGTACGCGAACACCGGGGAGCTGTTTTTT. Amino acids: CASTRMGYANTGELFF.

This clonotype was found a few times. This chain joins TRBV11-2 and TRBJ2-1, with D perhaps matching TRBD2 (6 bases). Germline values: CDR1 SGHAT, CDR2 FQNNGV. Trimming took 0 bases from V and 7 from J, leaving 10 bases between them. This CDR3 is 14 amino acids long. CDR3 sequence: CASSLDWGGNEQFF. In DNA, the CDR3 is TGTGCCAGCAGCTTAGATTGGGGAGGTAATGAGCAGTTCTTC.

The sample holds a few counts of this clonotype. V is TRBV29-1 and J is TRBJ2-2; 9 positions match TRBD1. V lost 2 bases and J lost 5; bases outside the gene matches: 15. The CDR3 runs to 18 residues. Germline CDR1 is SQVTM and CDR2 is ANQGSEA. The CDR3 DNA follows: TGCAGCGTTGAACCGGACAGGGGACTTACGGCAGGGACCGGGGAGCTGTTTTTT. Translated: CSVEPDRGLTAGTGELFF.

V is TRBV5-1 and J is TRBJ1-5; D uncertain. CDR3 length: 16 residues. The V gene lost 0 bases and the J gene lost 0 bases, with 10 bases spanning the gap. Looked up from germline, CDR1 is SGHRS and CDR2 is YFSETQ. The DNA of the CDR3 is TGCGCCAGCAGCTTGGGACCGGGAAATAGCAATCAGCCCCAGCATTTT. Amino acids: CASSLGPGNSNQPQHF. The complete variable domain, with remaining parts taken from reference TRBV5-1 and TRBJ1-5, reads KAGVTQTPRYLIKTRGQQVTLSCSPISGHRSVSWYQQTPGQGLQFLFEYFSETQRNKGNFPGRFSGRQFSNSRSEMNVSTLELGDSALYLCASSLGPGNSNQPQHFGDGTRLSIL.

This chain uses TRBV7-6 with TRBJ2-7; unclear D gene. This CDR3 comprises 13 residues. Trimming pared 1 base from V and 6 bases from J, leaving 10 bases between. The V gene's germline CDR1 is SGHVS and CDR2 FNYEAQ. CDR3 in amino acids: CASSLGADPEQYF. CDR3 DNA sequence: TGTGCCAGCAGCTTAGGGGCGGACCCCGAGCAGTACTTC.

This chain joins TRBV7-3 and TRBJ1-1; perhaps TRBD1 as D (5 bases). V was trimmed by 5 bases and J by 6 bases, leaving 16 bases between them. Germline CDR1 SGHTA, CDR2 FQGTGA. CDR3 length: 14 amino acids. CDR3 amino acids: CASSPNPQGSEAFF. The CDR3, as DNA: TGTGCCAGCAGCCCCAACCCCCAGGGTTCTGAAGCTTTCTTT.

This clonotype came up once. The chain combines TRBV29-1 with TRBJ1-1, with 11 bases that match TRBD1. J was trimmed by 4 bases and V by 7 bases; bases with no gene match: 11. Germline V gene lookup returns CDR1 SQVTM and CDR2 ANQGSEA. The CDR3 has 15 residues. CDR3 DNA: TGCAGCGCTCCGGCTTCCGGGACAGGGGGCACTGAAGCTTTCTTT. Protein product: CSAPASGTGGTEAFF.